This T cell receptor beta chain was obtained from a study of OX40 agonist ivuxolimab in advanced cancers. Describing the broader study: Ivuxolimab was an agonistic, fully human IgG2 monoclonal antibody directed against OX40 (CD134), a costimulatory receptor. Prior anti-PD-1, anti-PD-L1 or anti-CTLA-4 therapy was permitted, and checkpoint inhibitors had been received by around 40% of dose-escalation patients. The point of sequencing TCRbeta in the periphery was to test whether ivuxolimab changed TCR sequence diversity and drove clonal T-cell expansion. The dose-escalation cohort was about 83% male with a mean age of 60 years, ranging from roughly 23 to 79. Among the approximately 50 dose-escalation patients, about 19 had hepatocellular carcinoma, approximately 15 melanoma, 9 renal cell carcinoma and 9 head and neck cancer. Intravenous ivuxolimab was administered to patients every 2 weeks at six dose levels: 0.01, 0.1, 0.3, 1.5, 3 and 10 mg/kg. The paper describes the monotherapy dose-escalation part (N of about 52 patients) of the phase I trial of ivuxolimab. Partial responses occurred in three dose-escalation patients, of whom one had hepatocellular carcinoma and two had cutaneous melanoma.

The paper as a whole reports these results and caveats: After ivuxolimab, expanded clones were on average more numerous among CD8+ T cells than among CD4+ T cells. Low levels of normalized T-cell clonal expansion were also seen in some patients who did not respond. Clonal expansion of both CD4+ and CD8+ blood T cells was observed from baseline to week 6 at doses 0.1 to 3.0 mg/kg. In partial responders in the 0.1-3.0 mg/kg groups, normalized peripheral clonal expansion was found to be among the lowest, especially among CD8+ T cells. Antigen specificity was not determined for the clonally expanded peripheral T cells.

The trial excluded patients who had a history of autoimmune disease or who were on systemic immunosuppression. Peripheral blood for TCR sequencing was collected from all dose cohorts at baseline, on cycle 4 day 1, and on cycle 7 day 1. Samples came from an open-label, multicenter, first-in-human phase I dose-escalation trial of ivuxolimab. Adults with locally advanced or metastatic melanoma, renal cell, hepatocellular, or head and neck squamous cell carcinoma were enrolled in the trial. Before TCR sequencing, CD4+ T cells and CD8+ T cells from peripheral blood were sorted into separate populations. About this clone: Its antigen remains unidentified. Base quality data are lacking; no much larger clone is found one base away.

The cysteine opens and the phenylalanine closes a CDR3 of 13 amino acids. Only the CDR3 DNA stays, 39 bases, in frame from base 1. Trimming at the junction amounts to 4 bases on V and 1 base on J, and the germline ends lie 8 bases apart. Per the germline V gene (reference sequence), LNHDA is the CDR1 and SQIVND is the CDR2. For sequencing of the TCRbeta CDR3 region, genomic DNA was extracted from the sorted cells. The immunoSEQ Assay was used for sequencing of TCRbeta CDR3 regions. The table comes from immuneACCESS by way of TCRdb, which keeps in-frame sequences with V and J called. Part of the clones is missing from these tables; in studies checked, under half for an unresolved V gene and the rest for unknown reasons. For this sample the table gives about 99,000 clones, of which roughly nine tenths were detected only once. Jointly, the top ten make up 0.3% to 0.4% of the sample.

The sequence joins TRBV19 to TRBJ2-7; TRBD2 could be the D gene, as 5 bases match. This material consisted of CD4+ or CD8+ T cells sorted from blood, taken in a trial of the OX40 agonist ivuxolimab. The TCR comes from an adult with an advanced solid tumor such as melanoma, head and neck, liver or kidney cancer. The CDR3 in this case is CASSRSGSYEQYF. The nucleotide sequence reads TGTGCCAGTAGTAGAAGCGGTTCCTACGAGCAGTACTTC.